This TCR beta chain was sequenced during a study of CD8 T cells in Susac syndrome. Reverse transcription of roughly 0.45 to 1 ug RNA used random hexamers. TCRdb independently ran MiXCR on the immunoSEQ multiplex PCR reads; one entry per CDR3 protein. This table holds approximately 280,000 distinct CDR3 sequences, about 85% found once. This TCR derives from a human donor with multiple sclerosis. The sequencing sample was made of CD8+ T cells from PBMCs.

The DNA for the CDR3 is TGTGCCAGCAGCTTATTTGCGGGAGGGTCCTACAATGAGCAGTTCTTC. Protein product: CASSLFAGGSYNEQFF. This chain joins TRBV7-9 and TRBJ2-1; 9 nucleotides line up with TRBD2. Losses at the gene ends were 2 bases for V and 1 base for J; bases not matched to a gene: 3. The CDR3 extends over 16 amino acids. Germline assignment: CDR1 SEHNR and CDR2 FQNEAQ (reference sequence). The entire variable domain, with the rest obtained from reference TRBV7-9 and TRBJ2-1, is as follows: DTGVSQNPRHKITKRGQNVTFRCDPISEHNRLYWYRQTLGQGPEFLTYFQNEAQLEKSRLLSDRFSAERPKGSFSTLEIQRTEQGDSAMYLCASSLFAGGSYNEQFFGPGTRLTVL.